These T cell receptor beta chains were read from a single sample in a study of T cell repertoires in cytomegalovirus infection. Their specific antigens are unknown. TCRdb ran MiXCR on the reads and lists one entry per CDR3 protein. The sample lists more than 250,000 distinct CDR3 sequences, around 25% occurring once. The input for sequencing was cultured PBMCs, taken from culture after CMV antigen stimulation. These receptors all stem from a human donor in good health (CMV status not recorded). Some clones in this sample may be carry-over from other donors' samples. The conserved cysteine and the conserved F or W are not part of the CDR3 here. Rows give clone size only sometimes, using once, few, many, or a class for an expanded clone.

ASSLDAGTTYGNEQF	TRBV11-2	TRBJ2-1	.
ASSFSYQDRGSIQNTGELF	TRBV11-2	TRBJ2-2	few
ASSASILDYGYT	TRBV6-5	TRBJ1-2	.
ASSIGQGGLGYGYT	TRBV19	TRBJ1-2	.
AINRDLAYNEQF	TRBV10-3	TRBJ2-1	many
ASSFAEGYT	TRBV7-2	TRBJ1-2	many
ASSFGVSQNEQY	TRBV11-1	TRBJ2-7	once
ASTTGLGDTQY	TRBV12-3/TRBV12-4	TRBJ2-3	.
ASSQGGPGTEAF	TRBV12-3/TRBV12-4	TRBJ1-1	many
AWNAQGNSPLH	TRBV30	TRBJ1-6	.
ASSLVVFSRRANSYEQY	TRBV7-2	TRBJ2-7	few
ASSFGGTSRNTIY	TRBV7-2	TRBJ1-3	.
ASSIGDRVYEKLF	TRBV19	TRBJ1-4	few
ASSLVREVYNEQF	TRBV7-8	TRBJ2-1	once
ASSLRVAGGTDTQY	TRBV4-1	TRBJ2-3	many
ASSPTGTTNEKLF	TRBV14	TRBJ1-4	.